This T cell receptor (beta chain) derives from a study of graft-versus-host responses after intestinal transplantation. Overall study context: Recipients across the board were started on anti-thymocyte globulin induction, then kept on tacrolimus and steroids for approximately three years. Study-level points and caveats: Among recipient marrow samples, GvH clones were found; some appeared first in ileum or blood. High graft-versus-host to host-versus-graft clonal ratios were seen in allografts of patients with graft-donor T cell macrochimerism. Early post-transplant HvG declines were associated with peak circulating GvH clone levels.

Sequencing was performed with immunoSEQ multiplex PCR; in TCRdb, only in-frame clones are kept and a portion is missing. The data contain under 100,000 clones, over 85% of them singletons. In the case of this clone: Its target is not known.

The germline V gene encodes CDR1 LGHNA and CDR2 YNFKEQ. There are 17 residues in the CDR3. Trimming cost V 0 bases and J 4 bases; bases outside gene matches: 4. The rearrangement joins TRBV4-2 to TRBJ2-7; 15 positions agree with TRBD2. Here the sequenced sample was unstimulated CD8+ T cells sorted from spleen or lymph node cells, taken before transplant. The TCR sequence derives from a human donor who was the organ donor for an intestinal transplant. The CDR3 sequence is CASSQEGTSGGLYEQYF. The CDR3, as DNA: TGTGCCAGCAGCCAAGAGGGGACTAGCGGGGGGTTGTACGAGCAGTACTTC.